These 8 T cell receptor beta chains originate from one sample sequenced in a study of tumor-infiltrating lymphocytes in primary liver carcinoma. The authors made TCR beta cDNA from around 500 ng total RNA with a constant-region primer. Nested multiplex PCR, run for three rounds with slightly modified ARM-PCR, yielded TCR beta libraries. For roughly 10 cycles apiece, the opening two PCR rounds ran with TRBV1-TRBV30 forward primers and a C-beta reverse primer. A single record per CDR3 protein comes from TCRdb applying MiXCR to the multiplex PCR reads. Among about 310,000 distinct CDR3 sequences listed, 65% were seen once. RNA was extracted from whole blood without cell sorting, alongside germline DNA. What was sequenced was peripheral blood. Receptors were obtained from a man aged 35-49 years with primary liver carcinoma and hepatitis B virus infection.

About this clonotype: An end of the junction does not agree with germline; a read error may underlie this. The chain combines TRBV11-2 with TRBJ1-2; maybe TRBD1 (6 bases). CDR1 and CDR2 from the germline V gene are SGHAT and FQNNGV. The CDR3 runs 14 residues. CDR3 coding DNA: TGTGCCATCAGCGCGGGACACTTTAGCTATGGCTACACCTTC. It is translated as CAISAGHFSYGYTF.

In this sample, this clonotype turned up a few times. CDR3 residues: CATMGYGGELFF. CDR3 coding DNA: TGTGCCACCATGGGGTACGGCGGGGAGCTGTTTTTT. The rearrangement joins TRBV24-1 to TRBJ2-2, with no clear D. Germline loops: CDR1 KGHDR, CDR2 SFDVKD. With 8 bases removed from V and 7 bases from J, the gap between germline ends came to 10 bases. The CDR3 is made up of 12 amino acids.

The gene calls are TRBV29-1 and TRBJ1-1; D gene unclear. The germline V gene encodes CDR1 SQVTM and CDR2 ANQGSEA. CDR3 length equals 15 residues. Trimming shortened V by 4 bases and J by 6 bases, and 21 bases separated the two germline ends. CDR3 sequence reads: CSVGPEWSMVAEAFF. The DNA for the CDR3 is TGCAGCGTTGGTCCAGAGTGGAGTATGGTCGCTGAAGCTTTCTTT.

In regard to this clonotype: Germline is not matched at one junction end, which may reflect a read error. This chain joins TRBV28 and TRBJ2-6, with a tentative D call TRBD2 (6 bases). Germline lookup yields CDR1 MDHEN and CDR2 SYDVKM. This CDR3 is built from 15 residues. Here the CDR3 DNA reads TGTGCCAGCAGCGGAGGGCGGTCCGGGGCCAACATCCTGACTTTC. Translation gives CASSGGRSGANILTF.

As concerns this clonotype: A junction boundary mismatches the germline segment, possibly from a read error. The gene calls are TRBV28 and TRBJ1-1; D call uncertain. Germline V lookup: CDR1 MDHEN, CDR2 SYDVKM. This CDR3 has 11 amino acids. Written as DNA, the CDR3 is TGTACCAGCGGAATGATCGGTGAAGCTTTCTTT. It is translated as CTSGMIGEAFF. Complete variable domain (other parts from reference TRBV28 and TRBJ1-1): DVKVTQSSRYLVKRTGEKVFLECVQDMDHENMFWYRQDPGLGLRLIYFSYDVKMKEKGDIPEGYSVSREKKERFSLILESASTNQTSMYLCTSGMIGEAFFGQGTRLTVV.

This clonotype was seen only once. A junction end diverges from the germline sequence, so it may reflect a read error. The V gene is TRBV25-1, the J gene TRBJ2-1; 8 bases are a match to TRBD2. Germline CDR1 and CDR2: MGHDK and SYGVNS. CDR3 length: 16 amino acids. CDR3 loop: CANSEYSGGMIDEQFF. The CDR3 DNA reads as TGTGCCAACAGTGAATATTCGGGAGGGATGATCGATGAGCAGTTCTTC.

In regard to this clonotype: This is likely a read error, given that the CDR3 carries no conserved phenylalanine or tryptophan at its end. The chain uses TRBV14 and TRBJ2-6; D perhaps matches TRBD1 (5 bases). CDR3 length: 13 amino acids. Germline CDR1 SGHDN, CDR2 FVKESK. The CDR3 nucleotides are TGTGCCAGCAGCCAGGTTGGGGCCAGCGTCCTGACTTCC. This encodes CASSQVGASVLTS.

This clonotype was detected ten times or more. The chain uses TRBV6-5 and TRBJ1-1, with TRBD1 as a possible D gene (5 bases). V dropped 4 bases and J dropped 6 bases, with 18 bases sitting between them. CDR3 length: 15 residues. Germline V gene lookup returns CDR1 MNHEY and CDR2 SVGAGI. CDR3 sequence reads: CASSSWGGLRSEAFF. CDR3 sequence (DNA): TGTGCCAGCAGTTCGTGGGGGGGACTACGGTCTGAAGCTTTCTTT.